This T cell receptor beta chain was sequenced during a study of blood T cell repertoires in COVID-19. Study context: T cells, B-cell-depleted T cells, or PBMCs provided the cDNA or gDNA that served as material.

Sequenced by immunoSEQ multiplex PCR; TCRdb stores in-frame clones only, minus some. The sample contains around 120,000 clones, roughly 80% of which appear only once. Trimming stripped 6 bases from V and 8 bases from J, with 17 bases between. Germline values: CDR1 MNHNY, CDR2 SVGAGI (reference sequence). This CDR3 spans 14 amino acids. Sequencing was carried out using peripheral blood. This chain links TRBV6-6 with TRBJ2-1; tentative D call: TRBD2 (5 bases). This receptor was obtained from a man between 65 and 85 years old with acute or convalescent COVID-19. The CDR3 DNA reads as TGTGCCAGCAGCCATGAGGGCTACTTGGATGAGCAGTTCTTC. Translated, it gives CASSHEGYLDEQFF.